This TCR beta chain was documented in a study of spatial heterogeneity in lung cancer. Time point defined: blood at routine non-recurrence follow-up after resection. Extraction of whole RNA from tumor, nontumor lung or frozen PBMC preceded unsorted sequencing. Every TCR cDNA molecule bore its own unique molecular identifier. TCRdb redid the calling of the 5' RACE reads with MiXCR, one entry per CDR3 protein. This sample has about 120,000 distinct CDR3 sequences, with 12% found just once. Germline lookup yields CDR1 MNHNS and CDR2 SASEGT. V lost 2 bases and J 0 bases, leaving 12 bases between the germline ends. The CDR3 is 16 amino acids.

This TCR came from a male donor with early-stage non-small cell lung cancer. The chain links TRBV6-1 to TRBJ2-3; D is undetermined. Here the sequenced sample was PBMCs, taken at follow-up. The chain's CDR3 is CASSEWSGLSTDTQYF. The CDR3 nucleotides are TGTGCCAGCAGTGAATGGTCAGGCCTTAGCACAGATACGCAGTATTTT.